This T cell receptor (beta chain) was recorded in a study of shared clonotypes between healthy human individuals. In the case of this clone: Its specificity is not known.

This CDR3 region has 13 residues. The V gene lost 2 bases and the J gene lost 8 bases, with 10 bases spanning the gap. Germline values: CDR1 GTSNPN, CDR2 SVGIG (reference sequence). The study drew its donors from healthy HIV-negative adults without recent acute infections or vaccinations. Notes on the study in general: The genetic and exposure-history diversity represented was limited by few donors.

Ten immunoSEQ deep assay plates were used to sequence the DNA of unsorted PBMCs. Sequencing used immunoSEQ multiplex PCR; TCRdb keeps in-frame clones, though not all of them. The sample carries roughly 500,000 clones, 65% to 85% recorded once. The sequenced sample consisted of PBMCs. This TCR came from a woman in her 40s in good health. Some clones in this sample may be carry-over from other donors' samples. The V call is TRBV30, the J call TRBJ1-6; no definite D call. CDR3 amino acids: CAWSPNIDSPLHF. CDR3 nucleotides: TGTGCCTGGAGTCCAAATATCGATTCACCCCTCCACTTT.